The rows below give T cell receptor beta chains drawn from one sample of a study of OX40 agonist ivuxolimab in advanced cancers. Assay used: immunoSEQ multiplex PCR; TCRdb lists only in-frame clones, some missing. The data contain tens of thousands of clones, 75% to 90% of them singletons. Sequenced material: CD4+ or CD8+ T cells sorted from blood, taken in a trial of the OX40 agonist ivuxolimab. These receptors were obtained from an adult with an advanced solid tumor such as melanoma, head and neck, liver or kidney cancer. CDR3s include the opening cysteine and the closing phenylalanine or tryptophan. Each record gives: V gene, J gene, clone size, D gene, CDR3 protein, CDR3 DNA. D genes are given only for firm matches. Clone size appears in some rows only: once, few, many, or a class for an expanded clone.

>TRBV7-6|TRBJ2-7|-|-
CASSLGSGGGDEQYF
TGTGCCAGCAGCTTAGGATCCGGGGGCGGAGACGAGCAGTACTTC
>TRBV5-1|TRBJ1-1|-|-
CASSPPDSTEAFF
TGCGCCAGCAGCCCGCCCGACAGCACTGAAGCTTTCTTT
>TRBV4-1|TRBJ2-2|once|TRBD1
CASSQPGQGPTGELFF
TGCGCCAGCAGCCAGCCGGGACAGGGACCTACCGGGGAGCTGTTTTTT
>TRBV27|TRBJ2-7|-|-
CASSFDGVGYEQYF
TGTGCCAGCAGTTTTGACGGGGTGGGCTACGAGCAGTACTTC
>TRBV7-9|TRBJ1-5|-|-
CASSLADQPQHF
TGTGCCAGCAGCCTTGCGGATCAGCCCCAGCATTTT
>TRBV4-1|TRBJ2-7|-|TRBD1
CASSHTGGSGEQYF
TGCGCCAGCAGCCACACAGGGGGGTCGGGGGAGCAGTACTTC
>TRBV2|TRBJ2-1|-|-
CASSEGTTLNEQFF
TGTGCCAGCAGTGAAGGGACTACCCTTAATGAGCAGTTCTTC
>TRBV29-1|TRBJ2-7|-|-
CSVEGLPTGSSYEQYF
TGCAGCGTTGAAGGTCTACCTACAGGTAGCTCCTACGAGCAGTACTTC
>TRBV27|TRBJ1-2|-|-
CASSLGGAGGRGYTF
TGTGCCAGCAGTTTAGGGGGGGCTGGGGGCAGGGGCTACACCTTC
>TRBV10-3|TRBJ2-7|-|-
CAISESRQNYEQYF
TGTGCCATCAGTGAGTCGCGACAAAACTACGAGCAGTACTTC
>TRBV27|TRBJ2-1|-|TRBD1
CATWDRQGYNEQFF
TGTGCCACCTGGGACAGGCAGGGTTACAATGAGCAGTTCTTC
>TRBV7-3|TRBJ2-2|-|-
CASSALATPNTGELFF
TGTGCCAGCAGCGCCCTAGCAACCCCGAACACCGGGGAGCTGTTTTTT
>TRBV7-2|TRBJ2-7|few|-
CASSLDLGHEQYF
TGTGCCAGCAGCTTAGATTTGGGGCACGAGCAGTACTTC
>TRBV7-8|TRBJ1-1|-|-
CASTLYPVGLGNLNTEAFF
TGTGCCAGCACCCTATATCCGGTGGGGCTAGGCAACTTGAACACTGAAGCTTTCTTT
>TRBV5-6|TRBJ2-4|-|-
CASSLWRELAKNIQYF
TGTGCCAGCAGCTTGTGGAGGGAGCTAGCCAAAAACATTCAGTACTTC
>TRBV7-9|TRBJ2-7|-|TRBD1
CASTPPRGPYEQYF
TGTGCCAGCACCCCGCCCAGGGGGCCCTACGAGCAGTACTTC
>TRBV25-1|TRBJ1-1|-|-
CASRDGRTEAFF
TGTGCCAGCAGAGATGGACGCACTGAAGCTTTCTTT
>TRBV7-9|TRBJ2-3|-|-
CASSHPSEAGSGDTQYF
TGTGCCAGCAGCCACCCCTCGGAGGCGGGATCAGGGGATACGCAGTATTTT
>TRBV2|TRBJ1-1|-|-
CASTDSSTEAFF
TGTGCCAGCACTGATTCATCCACTGAAGCTTTCTTT
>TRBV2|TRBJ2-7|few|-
CASSEGGEQYF
TGTGCCAGCAGTGAGGGGGGTGAGCAGTACTTC
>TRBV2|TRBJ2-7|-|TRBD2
CASSGGGAWEQYF
TGTGCCAGCAGTGGCGGGGGGGCGTGGGAGCAGTACTTC
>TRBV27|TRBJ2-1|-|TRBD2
CASSLRREGRNNEQFF
TGTGCCAGCAGTTTACGGCGGGAGGGCCGGAACAATGAGCAGTTCTTC
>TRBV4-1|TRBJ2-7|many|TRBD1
CASAHRGSSYEQYF
TGCGCCAGCGCACACAGGGGGAGCTCCTACGAGCAGTACTTC
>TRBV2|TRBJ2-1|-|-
CASTGVHNEQFF
TGTGCCAGCACAGGAGTACACAATGAGCAGTTCTTC
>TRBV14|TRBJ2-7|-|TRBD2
CASSQLSGSPYEQYF
TGTGCCAGCAGCCAACTTAGCGGGAGCCCCTACGAGCAGTACTTC
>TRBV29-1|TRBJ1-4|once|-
CSVYSEKLFF
TGCAGCGTTTATAGTGAAAAACTGTTTTTT
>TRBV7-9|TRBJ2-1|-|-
CASSLAASLEQFF
TGTGCCAGCAGCTTAGCGGCTAGCTTGGAGCAGTTCTTC
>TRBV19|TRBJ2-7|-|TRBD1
CASSTDRAYEQYF
TGTGCCAGTAGTACGGACAGGGCCTACGAGCAGTACTTC
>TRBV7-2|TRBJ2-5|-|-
CASSPVSLTGETQYF
TGTGCCAGCAGCCCAGTTTCCCTAACAGGGGAGACCCAGTACTTC
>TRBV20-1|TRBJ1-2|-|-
CSARVGSGYTF
TGCAGTGCTAGAGTTGGGAGTGGCTACACCTTC
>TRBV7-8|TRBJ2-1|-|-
CASSPDYNNEQFF
TGTGCCAGCAGCCCCGACTATAACAATGAGCAGTTCTTC
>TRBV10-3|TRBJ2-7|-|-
CAISEGQSWEQYF
TGTGCCATCAGTGAGGGACAGTCTTGGGAGCAGTACTTC
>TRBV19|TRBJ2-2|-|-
CASRKQRNTGELFF
TGTGCCAGTAGGAAACAGCGGAACACCGGGGAGCTGTTTTTT
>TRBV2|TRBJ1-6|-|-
CASRRDSDYNSPLHF
TGTGCCAGCCGCCGGGACTCCGACTATAATTCACCCCTCCACTTT
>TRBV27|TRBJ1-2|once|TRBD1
CASSLSPTDRGFYGYTF
TGTGCCAGCAGTTTATCCCCAACGGACAGGGGATTCTATGGCTACACCTTC
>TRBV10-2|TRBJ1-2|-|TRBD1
CASSRTGEYGYTF
TGCGCCAGCAGTAGGACAGGGGAATATGGCTACACCTTC
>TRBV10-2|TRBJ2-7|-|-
CASSESTGRYEQYF
TGCGCCAGCAGTGAGTCGACGGGTCGCTACGAGCAGTACTTC
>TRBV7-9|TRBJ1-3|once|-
CASSLVGRGAGNTIYF
TGTGCCAGCAGCCTAGTGGGACGCGGGGCCGGAAACACCATATATTTT
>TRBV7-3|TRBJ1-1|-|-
CASSLTSWTTEAFF
TGTGCCAGCAGCTTAACATCGTGGACCACTGAAGCTTTCTTT
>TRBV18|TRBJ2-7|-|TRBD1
CASSPPGGRTYEQYF
TGTGCCAGCTCACCACCAGGGGGCAGGACCTACGAGCAGTACTTC
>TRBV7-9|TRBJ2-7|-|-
CASSGELSSYEQYF
TGTGCCAGCAGCGGGGAGCTCAGCTCCTACGAGCAGTACTTC
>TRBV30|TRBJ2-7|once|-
CAWSRDSSYEQYF
TGTGCCTGGAGTAGGGACTCTTCCTACGAGCAGTACTTC
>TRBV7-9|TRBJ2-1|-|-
CASSDHSREEQFF
TGTGCCAGCAGCGACCACAGTCGAGAGGAGCAGTTCTTC
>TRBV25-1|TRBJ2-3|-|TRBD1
CASSEWDRVVRTDTQYF
TGTGCCAGCAGTGAATGGGACAGGGTGGTGAGGACAGATACGCAGTATTTT
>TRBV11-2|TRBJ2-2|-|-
CASSRPQGTGELFF
TGTGCCAGCAGCCGTCCACAGGGCACCGGGGAGCTGTTTTTT
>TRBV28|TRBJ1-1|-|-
CASTRGRTEAFF
TGTGCCAGCACTAGGGGACGCACTGAAGCTTTCTTT
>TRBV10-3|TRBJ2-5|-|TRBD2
CAISEGSGGPETQYF
TGTGCCATCAGTGAGGGTAGCGGGGGCCCAGAGACCCAGTACTTC
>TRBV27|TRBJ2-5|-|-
CASSKRKRYQETQYF
TGTGCCAGCAGCAAGCGGAAACGGTACCAAGAGACCCAGTACTTC
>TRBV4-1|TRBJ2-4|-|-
CASSQERRDALAFQYF
TGCGCCAGCAGCCAAGAGCGCCGGGACGCACTCGCATTTCAGTACTTC
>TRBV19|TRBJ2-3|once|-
CASSIDPSTDTQYF
TGTGCCAGTAGTATAGATCCTAGCACAGATACGCAGTATTTT
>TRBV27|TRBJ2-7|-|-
CASRPVPYSSYEQYF
TGTGCCAGCAGACCGGTACCATACAGCTCCTACGAGCAGTACTTC